What follows is one T cell receptor beta chain and its context. The antigen is undetermined. These data come from a study of cytomegalovirus exposure and HLA in healthy donors. Trimming left V 3 bases short and J 6 bases short, with 9 bases between. The length of the CDR3 is 13 residues. Germline V gene lookup returns CDR1 MNHEY and CDR2 SVGAGI. Broader study findings: Owing to their indistinguishability, certain V segments, notably TRBV6-2 and TRBV6-3, were excluded.

This PCR relied on a set of 60 Vbeta primers and 13 Jbeta primers. Profiling relied on immunoSEQ multiplex PCR, and the TCRdb table lists in-frame clones only, not all of them. Here the sample spans tens of thousands of clones, 60% to 80% being singletons. Specimen: PBMCs. V usage is TRBV6-5 and J usage is TRBJ1-5; tentatively, D is TRBD1 (5 bases). This sequence originates from a woman in her thirties or forties in good health and CMV-seropositive. CDR3 protein: CASSYQGSQPQHF. CDR3 in DNA: TGTGCCAGCAGTTATCAGGGATCTCAGCCCCAGCATTTT.